This T cell receptor beta chain derives from a study of cytomegalovirus exposure and HLA in healthy donors (TCRdb year 2017). For context, the study as a whole: According to an earlier analysis of a few hundred of the donors, about 180 million T cells yielded some 120 million unique TCR beta sequences and around 300 Gb of sequence data. The study aimed to test whether cataloging public T cell receptors could reveal signatures of past pathogen exposure. A later analysis re-examined previously published TCR beta repertoires from just over 650 donors and added high-resolution HLA genotyping to investigate patterns of TCR occurrence. All discovery cohort repertoires had been generated using a single sequencing platform. HLA typing covered class I and class II loci at four-digit resolution. Rather than using new phenotypic data, the later analysis identified candidate immune exposures from TCR beta sequences and from how often those sequences occurred across donors. An earlier analysis of 500 to 650 of the donors applied high-throughput TCR beta sequencing to assess whether each TCR beta V gene segment acted as functional or pseudogenic. The number of donors typed differed by locus, with roughly 620-640 for A, B, C, DRB1 and DQB1, 522 for DQA1, 600 to 610 for DPA1, and around 430 for DPB1. The study profiled the T cell repertoires of 500 to 800 subjects by immunosequencing and related them to cytomegalovirus serostatus. Among roughly 400 genotyped donors of the cohort, an average of approximately 230,000 unique TCR beta nucleotide sequences were sequenced per donor, around 20% of them non-productive. Donor age, sex, ethnicity and CMV serostatus were collected together with the repertoire data. About 280 gigabases of sequencing data and around 88 million unique TCR sequences made up an early release that covered approximately 700 HLA-typed donors. To predict cytomegalovirus infection status, the study combined high-throughput TCR immunosequencing, statistical association of individual TCRs with disease status, and machine learning. Of the roughly 430 genotyped donors, 65% to 90% fell in the genetic ancestry cluster associated with self-reported Caucasian donors. Along with the roughly 610-subject first cohort, a separate validation cohort of more than 90 different subjects was used. A later genetic analysis used genome-wide SNP genotypes for about 60% of the roughly 700 donors, treating that subset as a discovery cohort. About 5 DR-DQ haplotypes were handled as single units for association and clustering, since linkage in the cohort was strong.

A remark on this clone: Its antigen specificity is not known. Base qualities are not at hand, and no much larger clone is one base apart.

In total, roughly 670 healthy bone marrow donors made up the cohort. At the time of sampling, all cohort members were nominally healthy, though unrecorded immune exposures were likely present. The donor tested CMV seronegative and was one of the 352 seronegative cohort members. Every donor gave a peripheral blood sample, and the peripheral blood mononuclear cells from that sample were used for TCR beta sequencing. Genomic DNA was extracted from the blood cell samples with the Qiagen DNeasy Blood Extraction Kit. What the study reported, not specific to this receptor: Cytomegalovirus status was reported to be diagnosed by the classifier with high specificity and sensitivity in both the original and validation cohorts. V-gene and J-gene trimming of TCR beta chains was associated with a missense DCLRE1C variant in a later genetic analysis, and the association was replicated in an independent cohort. In a later analysis, the rate of TCR association differed among HLA loci, with DRB1 alleles having the most associated TCRs and HLA-C alleles having the fewest. Some IMGT-functional V segments, including TRBV6-2 and TRBV6-3, could not be told apart with the 87-base-pair reads, so those segments were excluded. This cohort had only TCR beta chains sequenced, and the lack of alpha or paired-chain data limited which features could be detected. In a later analysis, some 18,000 TCR beta sequences were associated with specific HLA alleles at a false discovery rate of 0.05. When HLA alleles, especially DR and DQ, strongly co-occurred, attributing TCR associations to individual alleles was difficult. While some public TCRs were present in many individuals, most TCR sequences turned up only very rarely across donors. A further reported finding was that TCR beta sequences accurately predicted the HLA-A and HLA-B alleles for most subjects in the first cohort. In an earlier analysis of approximately 600 of the donors, most TCR beta V segments were observed in productive rearrangements about 90% or about 30% of the time, broadly matching IMGT annotations. The authors suggested that the approach could potentially be extended to other disease states and immunological phenotypes. In a later analysis, several top co-occurrence clusters were reported to appear linked to parvovirus B19, influenza, CMV and Epstein-Barr virus. Compared with equally common non-associated chains, HLA-associated TCR beta chains in a later analysis were more clonally expanded and had lower generation probabilities. Correlated functional status among segregating V segments might reflect linkage disequilibrium, but an unknown experimental factor could not be ruled out. Sequencing depth was assumed to be roughly uniform across donors in the presence/absence analyses, though that assumption may not hold. A few of the identified cytomegalovirus-associated TCR beta chains were confirmed in vitro to be specific for cytomegalovirus antigens. The study listed 150 to 200 TCR beta chains as associated with cytomegalovirus. Because some donors lacked HLA typing at each locus, the association tests relied only on the typed subset. The earlier analysis of nearly 600 of the donors excluded roughly 17 rarely observed V segments, including chromosome 9 orphons, because counts were too low. In a later analysis, most CMV-associated TCR beta chains were found to appear HLA-restricted, with HLA associations seemingly driven largely by CMV exposure. Compared with the 666-donor mean, donors in an Asian-associated ancestry cluster had fewer N-insertions in productive TCRs, according to a later genetic analysis. The only immune exposure information available for the cohort was CMV serostatus. A cluster of highly shared sequence variants was judged likely to be a technical artifact of the sequencing pipeline.

Libraries were built with the immunoSEQ multiplex PCR assay. The multiplex PCR relied on a mix of 60 forward primers for TCR Vbeta segments and 13 reverse primers for TCR Jbeta segments. The CDR3 region of rearranged TCR beta genes was amplified from genomic DNA by a multiplex PCR assay. The Illumina HiSeq System was used to sequence the amplified TCR beta libraries as 87-base-pair reads. The original methods were these. In a later analysis, tens of millions of unique TCR beta chains were counted across the roughly 670 repertoires, and approximately 9.9 million of these chains were shared by at least two donors. Raw reads were error-corrected and collapsed into unique sequences by a nearest-neighbor algorithm in which closely related sequences were merged to remove PCR and sequencing errors. Alignment of CDR3 sequences to IMGT reference sequences was used to assign V, D and J gene segments. Each retained sequence needed at least a six-nucleotide match to both a V gene segment and a J gene segment. Rearrangements were called productive when the CDR3 lacked stop codons and stayed in frame with V and J; all others were non-productive. CDR3 was defined by IMGT convention, running from the second conserved V-encoded cysteine to the conserved J-encoded phenylalanine. In an earlier analysis of approximately 500 of the donors, sequences lacking an unambiguous match to a single V gene segment were excluded. In an earlier analysis of around 600 of the donors, V segments were called functional above 56.7% productive rearrangements and were called segregating when the between-donor standard deviation exceeded 5%. A statistical classification framework was developed to diagnose cytomegalovirus status using the catalog of TCR beta chain sequences. In a later analysis, V and J genes were assigned by comparing TCR nucleotide sequences against IMGT/GENE-DB human TR gene sequences. The TCRdist pipeline was used in a later analysis to assign CDR3 sequences and most-parsimonious VDJ recombination scenarios. In a later analysis, each TCR beta chain was defined by its CDR3 amino acid sequence together with its V-gene family, and reads lacking a unique V-gene family were excluded. As a way to deal with suspected cross-contamination and a sequencing artifact, a later analysis dropped 450 to 600 nucleotide sequences that were highly shared and had low generation probability. A later analysis calculated a clonal expansion index for each public chain from normalized within-repertoire ranks of inferred template counts. A later analysis computed generation probabilities with a VDJ recombination model fitted to out-of-frame rearrangements, and checked the results against IGoR. In a later analysis, hypergeometric tests were used to score TCR-TCR, TCR-HLA and TCR-CMV co-occurrence, with a repertoire-size bias correction applied to TCR pairs. False discovery rates were estimated in a later analysis by permuting HLA or CMV assignments 20 times. In a later analysis, co-occurring TCRs were grouped using DBSCAN, and TCRdist sequence similarity was added for clustering within HLA-allele-positive subsets. For co-occurrence clustering, repertoires with fewer than 30,000 or more than 120,000 public chains were excluded, along with several repertoires with anomalous nucleotide sharing. The table was pulled from immuneACCESS by TCRdb, which kept in-frame rearrangements only. Such tables lose some clones; where checked, under half of the loss comes from unresolved V genes, and the rest has no known cause. The D gene and trimming were derived from the DNA, and the V and J assignments and clone size from that table. Within this sample are some 120,000 clones, with around 70% of them counted one time only. Together, the top ten hold 1.6% of the sample.

Trimming leaves V shorter by 5 bases and J shorter by 0 bases, with the junction holding 5 bases beyond the gene matches. The CDR3 runs 15 residues from the cysteine to the phenylalanine. The CDR3 DNA has 45 bases and is translated from base 1. From a lookup of the germline V gene, CDR1 and CDR2 are SGHAT and FQNNGV. The chain employs TRBV11-2 and TRBJ1-1; a stretch of 8 junction bases matches TRBD1. The sample consisted of PBMCs. This receptor was identified in a young woman in good health and CMV-seronegative. The CDR3 protein is CASSPGTGMNTEAFF. Here is the DNA: TGTGCCAGCAGCCCGGGGACAGGCATGAACACTGAAGCTTTCTTT.